This T cell receptor (beta chain) was sequenced for a study of blood T cell repertoires in COVID-19. Study in general: Collection of acute and convalescent COVID-19 samples took place in the United States, Italy and Spain. Nucleic acid was either cDNA or gDNA, and it came from T cells, B-cell-depleted T cells, or PBMCs.

Original processing methods: Amplification of reference gene primers was used by the study to estimate nucleated cell counts. The repertoire was sequenced with immunoSEQ multiplex PCR; TCRdb's copy has only in-frame clones and lacks some. The V and J calls and clone size are taken from that table; D and trimming were inferred from the DNA. The sample includes 95,000 to 110,000 clones, around 90% seen only once; the top ten take less than 1.5%. V lost 4 bases, J lost 2 bases, and 14 bases stayed unmatched. Germline assignment: CDR1 LGHDT and CDR2 YNNKEL (reference sequence). The CDR3 is made up of 17 amino acids.

The sequenced material came from peripheral blood. The origin of this receptor is a woman younger than 45 with acute or convalescent COVID-19. This chain links TRBV3-1 (or the pseudogene TRBV3-2) with TRBJ2-7; TRBD2 agrees at 7 bases. The CDR3 loop reads CASSPSGTRGPPYEQYF. CDR3 nucleotide sequence: TGTGCCAGCAGCCCAAGCGGGACTCGGGGACCCCCCTACGAGCAGTACTTC.